This entry features one T cell receptor beta chain sequence. Its antigen is currently unknown. CDR1 and CDR2 (germline): SEHNR, FQNEAQ (reference sequence). Trimming took 1 base from V and 5 from J, leaving 9 bases between them. This CDR3 has 13 residues. The data originate from a study of cytomegalovirus exposure and HLA in healthy donors. Notes on the study in general: Productive rates of about 87% or about 30% were seen for most TCR beta V segments in an earlier analysis. Through in vitro validation, a few CMV-associated chains were shown to be specific for CMV antigens. In a later analysis, V- and J-gene trimming of beta chains associated with a DCLRE1C missense variant, replicated independently. In a later analysis, HLA-C alleles had the fewest associated TCRs, DRB1 alleles the most.

It was with 60 Vbeta and 13 Jbeta primers that the PCR ran. Only in-frame clones appear in the TCRdb table, and some are missing; sequencing was by immunoSEQ multiplex PCR. The sample has around 190,000 clones; about 77% are singletons. The sequenced sample consisted of PBMCs. This receptor was identified in a woman aged 30 to 39 in good health and CMV-seronegative. This sequence joins TRBV7-9 and TRBJ2-7; the D gene is possibly TRBD2 (7 bases). CDR3 region: CASSLEGGDEQYF. CDR3 coding DNA: TGTGCCAGCAGCTTAGAGGGGGGGGACGAGCAGTACTTC.